This passage covers 17 T cell receptor beta chains from one sample sequenced in a study of CXCR3-negative and CXCR3-positive naive CD8 T cells. 5' RACE with UMI labels generated the TRB cDNA libraries. One entry per CDR3 protein, without DNA, is what TCRdb gives after re-calling the 5' RACE reads. Its clone listing holds around 50,000 distinct CDR3 sequences. Material: memory CD8+ T cells from blood. The receptors shown here come from a human donor in good health. Some clones in this sample may be carry-over from other donors' samples.

V usage is TRBV6-4 and J usage is TRBJ2-3; the D call of TRBD1 rests on TCRdb alone, since no DNA is present to check it. This CDR3 spans 16 amino acids. Germline CDR1 is MRHNA and CDR2 is SNTAGT. This chain's CDR3 is CASSDSPGTGEDTQYF.

J is TRBJ2-3 and V is TRBV4-2; the TCRdb call, TRBD1, lacks DNA for checking. The CDR3 has 19 amino acids. Germline lookup yields CDR1 LGHNA and CDR2 YNFKEQ. The CDR3 loop is CASSQGTTLWGVDTDTQYF.

This chain joins TRBV28 and TRBJ2-7; TCRdb indicates TRBD1, and absent DNA this call remains unverified. Germline V gives CDR1 MDHEN, CDR2 SYDVKM. This CDR3 has 13 residues. The CDR3 loop is CASSWDSLNEQYF.

This chain joins TRBV5-1 and TRBJ2-7; TCRdb outputs TRBD1, but without DNA this stays unchecked. CDR3 length: 14 residues. Germline V gene lookup returns CDR1 SGHRS and CDR2 YFSETQ. The CDR3 protein is CASRFGQGASEQYF.

The gene calls are TRBV7-9 and TRBJ1-2; the TCRdb call, TRBD1, lacks DNA for checking. Looked up from germline, CDR1 is SEHNR and CDR2 is FQNEAQ (reference sequence). The CDR3 runs to 13 residues. The CDR3 protein is CASSPPASYGYTF.

V usage is TRBV20-1 and J usage is TRBJ1-2; with no DNA, the TCRdb D assignment of TRBD1 cannot be verified. The germline CDR1 and CDR2 sequences are DFQATT and SNEGSKA (reference sequence). CDR3 size: 12 residues. This chain's CDR3 is CSAKGQHYGYTF.

The gene calls are TRBV20-1 and TRBJ2-2. CDR3 length: 15 amino acids. Per germline, CDR1 DFQATT and CDR2 SNEGSKA (reference sequence). This CDR3 reads CSARDGRRNTGELFF.

V gene TRBV6-4 combines with J gene TRBJ2-1; TCRdb outputs TRBD2, but without DNA this stays unchecked. CDR3 size: 16 residues. Germline V gene lookup returns CDR1 MRHNA and CDR2 SNTAGT. This chain's CDR3 is CASSEDGTRGMNEQFF.

This chain connects TRBV9 to TRBJ2-1; the TRBD1 assignment by TCRdb is unverifiable without DNA. This CDR3 region has 15 residues. Per the germline V gene, CDR1 is SGDLS and CDR2 is YYNGEE. The chain's CDR3 is CASSVDRGMLDEQFF.

The chain joins TRBV6-5 to TRBJ2-1; TCRdb designates TRBD1, a call that cannot be tested without DNA. This CDR3 contains 16 residues. CDR1 and CDR2 from the germline V gene are MNHEY and SVGAGI. The CDR3 protein is CASSSDPGHEGNEQFF.

The rearrangement uses TRBV29-1 and TRBJ2-1; absent DNA, TCRdb's TRBD1 call cannot be checked. The germline V gene encodes CDR1 SQVTM and CDR2 ANQGSEA. CDR3 length: 12 amino acids. The CDR3 sequence is CSVDRGSNEQFF.

The chain recombines TRBV5-5 with TRBJ2-5. This CDR3 comprises 14 residues. Germline V CDR1 and CDR2: SGHKS, YYEKEE (reference sequence). The CDR3 spells CASSSEEIQETQYF. The variable domain in full, completed from reference TRBV5-5 and TRBJ2-5, reads DAGVTQSPTHLIKTRGQQVTLRCSPISGHKSVSWYQQVLGQGPQFIFQYYEKEERGRGNFPDRFSARQFPNYSSELNVNALLLGDSALYLCASSSEEIQETQYFGPGTRLLVL.

The chain couples TRBV5-5 to TRBJ1-1. Germline CDR1 and CDR2: SGHKS and YYEKEE (reference sequence). The CDR3 sequence is 14 residues long. This CDR3 reads CASSLGFLDTESLF.

The chain is built from TRBV7-9 and TRBJ2-5. This CDR3 is built from 11 residues. Germline CDR1 is SEHNR and CDR2 is FQNEAQ (reference sequence). Here the CDR3 reads CASSPQETQYF.

J is TRBJ1-1 and V is TRBV7-8. The germline V gene has CDR1 SGHVS and CDR2 FQNEAQ. The CDR3 has 16 amino acids. The CDR3: CASSLVSGRPNTEAFF. The entire variable domain, with the rest obtained from reference TRBV7-8 and TRBJ1-1, is as follows: GAGVSQSPRYKVAKRGQDVALRCDPISGHVSLFWYQQALGQGPEFLTYFQNEAQLDKSGLPSDRFFAERPEGSVSTLKIQRTQQEDSAVYLCASSLVSGRPNTEAFFGQGTRLTVV.

The genes are TRBV2 and TRBJ2-2; TCRdb selects TRBD1, and the lack of DNA leaves this call unchecked. CDR3 length: 17 amino acids. Germline CDR1 reads SNHLY; CDR2 reads FYNNEI. Here the CDR3 reads CASRPRQGEMNTGELFF.

The chain joins TRBV29-1 to TRBJ2-7; no DNA is available, so the TRBD1 call from TCRdb remains unchecked. The length of the CDR3 is 14 residues. Germline CDR1 is SQVTM and CDR2 is ANQGSEA. CDR3 sequence reads: CSVALRDREGEQYF.